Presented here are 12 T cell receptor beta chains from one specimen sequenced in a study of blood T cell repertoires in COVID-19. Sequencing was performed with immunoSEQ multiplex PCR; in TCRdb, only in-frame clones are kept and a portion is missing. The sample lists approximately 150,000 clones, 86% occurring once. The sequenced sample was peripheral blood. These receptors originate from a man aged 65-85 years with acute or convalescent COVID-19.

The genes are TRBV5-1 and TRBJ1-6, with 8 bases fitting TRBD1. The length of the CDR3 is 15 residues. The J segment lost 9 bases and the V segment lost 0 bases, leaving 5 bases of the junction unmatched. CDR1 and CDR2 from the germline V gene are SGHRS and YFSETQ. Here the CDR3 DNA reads TGCGCCAGCAGCTTGGGACAGGGGCATGGTTCACCCCTCCACTTT. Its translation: CASSLGQGHGSPLHF.

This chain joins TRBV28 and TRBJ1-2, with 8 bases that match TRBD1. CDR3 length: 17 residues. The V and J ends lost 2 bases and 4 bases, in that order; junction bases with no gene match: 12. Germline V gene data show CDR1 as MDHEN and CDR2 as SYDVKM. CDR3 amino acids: CASSLGGQGAIGYGYTF. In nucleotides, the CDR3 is TGTGCCAGCAGTTTAGGAGGGCAGGGGGCGATAGGCTATGGCTACACCTTC.

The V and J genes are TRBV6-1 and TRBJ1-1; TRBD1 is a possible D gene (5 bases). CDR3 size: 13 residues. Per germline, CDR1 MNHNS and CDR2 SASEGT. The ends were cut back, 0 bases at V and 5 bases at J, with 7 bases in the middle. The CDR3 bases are TGTGCCAGCAGTGAAGCCAGGGCTACTGAAGCTTTCTTT. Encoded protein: CASSEARATEAFF.

The CDR3 DNA reads as TGTGCCAGCTCAGGGTATATCACCGGGGAGCTGTTTTTT. Residues: CASSGYITGELFF. The rearrangement links TRBV11-1 to TRBJ2-2; TRBD1 is a possible D gene (5 bases). Germline loops: CDR1 SGHAT, CDR2 FQDESV (reference sequence). The V end was cut by 8 bases, the J end by 4 bases, with 11 bases between. The CDR3 length is 13 residues.

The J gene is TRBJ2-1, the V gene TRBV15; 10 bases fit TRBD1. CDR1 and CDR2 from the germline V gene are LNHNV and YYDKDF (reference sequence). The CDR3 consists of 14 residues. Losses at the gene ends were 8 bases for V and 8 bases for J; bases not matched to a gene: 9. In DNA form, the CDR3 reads TGTGCCACCGGCCGGGACAGGGGAGTTCATGAGCAGTTCTTC. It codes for CATGRDRGVHEQFF. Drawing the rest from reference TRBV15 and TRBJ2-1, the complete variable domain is DAMVIQNPRYQVTQFGKPVTLSCSQTLNHNVMYWYQQKSSQAPKLLFHYYDKDFNNEADTPDNFQSRRPNTSFCFLDIRSPGLGDTAMYLCATGRDRGVHEQFFGPGTRLTVL.

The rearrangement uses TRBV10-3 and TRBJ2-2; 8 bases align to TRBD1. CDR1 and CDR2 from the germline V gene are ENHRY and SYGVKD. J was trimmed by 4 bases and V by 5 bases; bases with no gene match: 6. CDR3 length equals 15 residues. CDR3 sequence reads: CAISSRGPGTGELFF. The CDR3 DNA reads TGTGCCATCAGTTCCAGGGGGCCGGGCACCGGGGAGCTGTTTTTT.

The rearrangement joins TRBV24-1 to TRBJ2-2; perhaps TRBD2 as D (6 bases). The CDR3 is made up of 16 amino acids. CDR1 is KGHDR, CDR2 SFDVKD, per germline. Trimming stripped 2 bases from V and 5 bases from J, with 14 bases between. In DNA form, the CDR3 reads TGTGCCACCAGTGATTCCTCGGGAGATCGGACCGGGGAGCTGTTTTTT. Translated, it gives CATSDSSGDRTGELFF.

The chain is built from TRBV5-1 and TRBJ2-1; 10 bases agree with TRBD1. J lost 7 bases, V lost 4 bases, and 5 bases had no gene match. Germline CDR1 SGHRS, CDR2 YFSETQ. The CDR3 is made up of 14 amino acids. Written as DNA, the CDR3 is TGCGCCAGCAGCACCGGGACAGGGGTAAATGAGCAGTTCTTC. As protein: CASSTGTGVNEQFF. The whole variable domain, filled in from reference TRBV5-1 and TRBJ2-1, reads KAGVTQTPRYLIKTRGQQVTLSCSPISGHRSVSWYQQTPGQGLQFLFEYFSETQRNKGNFPGRFSGRQFSNSRSEMNVSTLELGDSALYLCASSTGTGVNEQFFGPGTRLTVL.

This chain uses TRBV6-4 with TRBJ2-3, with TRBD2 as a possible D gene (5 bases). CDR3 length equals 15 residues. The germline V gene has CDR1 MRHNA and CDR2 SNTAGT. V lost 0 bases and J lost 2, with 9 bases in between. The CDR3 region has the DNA TGTGCCAGCAGTGACTCGGCGGGTCCCACAGATACGCAGTATTTT. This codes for CASSDSAGPTDTQYF.

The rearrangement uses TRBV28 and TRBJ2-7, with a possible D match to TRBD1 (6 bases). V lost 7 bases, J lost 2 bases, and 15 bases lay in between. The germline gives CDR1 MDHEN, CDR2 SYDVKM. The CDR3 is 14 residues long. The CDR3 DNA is TGTGCCAGCAATGGGGTACAGGGTCCCTACGAGCAGTACTTC. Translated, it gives CASNGVQGPYEQYF.

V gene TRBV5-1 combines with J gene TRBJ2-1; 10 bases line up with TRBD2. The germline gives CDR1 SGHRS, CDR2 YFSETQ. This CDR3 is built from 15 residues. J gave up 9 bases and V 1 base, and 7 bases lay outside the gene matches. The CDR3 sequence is CASSLSAGGPPEQFF. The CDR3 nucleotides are TGCGCCAGCAGCTTGTCAGCGGGAGGGCCCCCTGAGCAGTTCTTC.

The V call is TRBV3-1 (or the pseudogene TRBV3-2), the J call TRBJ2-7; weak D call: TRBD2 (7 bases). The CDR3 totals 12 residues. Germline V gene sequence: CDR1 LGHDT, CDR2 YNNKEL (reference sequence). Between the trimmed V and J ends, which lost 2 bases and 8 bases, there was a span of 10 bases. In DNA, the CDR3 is TGTGCCAGCAGCCAATTCGGGGGGCAGCAGTACTTC. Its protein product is CASSQFGGQQYF.